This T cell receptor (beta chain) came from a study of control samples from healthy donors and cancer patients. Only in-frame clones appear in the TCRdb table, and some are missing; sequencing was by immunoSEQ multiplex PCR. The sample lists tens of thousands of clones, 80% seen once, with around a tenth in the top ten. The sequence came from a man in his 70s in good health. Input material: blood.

The CDR3 here is CASSRSGELFF. As DNA, the CDR3 is TGTGCCAGCAGTAGGAGTGGGGAGCTGTTTTTT. This sequence joins TRBV28 and TRBJ2-2; no clear D gene. In germline, CDR1 is MDHEN, CDR2 SYDVKM. The V end was cut by 5 bases, the J end by 8 bases, with 6 bases between. The CDR3 consists of 11 residues.